Listed below are T cell receptor beta chains from one sample, sequenced in a study of T cell responses to AZD1222 COVID-19 vaccine. The assay was immunoSEQ multiplex PCR, and TCRdb's table has in-frame clones only and misses some. Found here are about 120,000 clones, 70% to 90% of them singletons; the top ten hold about 8.6%. The material was peripheral blood, obtained on day 0 of AZD1222 vaccination. The receptors derive from an adult in good health. Each CDR3 is given with its conserved first and last residue. D genes are given only for firm matches. Rows may omit the clone size; those that give it use once, few, many or a size class.

v_gene,j_gene,d_gene,abundance,CDR3nt,CDR3aa
TRBV13,TRBJ2-4,.,.,TGTGCCAGTAAATCTGCGGTAGCCAAAAACATTCAGTACTTC,CASKSAVAKNIQYF
TRBV6-1,TRBJ1-2,.,.,TGTGCCAGCAGTGAGGTCGGAGGTAACTATGGCTACACCTTC,CASSEVGGNYGYTF
TRBV18,TRBJ1-1,TRBD1,once,TGTGCCAGCTCACGGGACAGGGCCACTGAAGCTTTCTTT,CASSRDRATEAFF
TRBV18,TRBJ1-2,.,.,TGTGCCAGCTCACCCACAGGGCAAGGCGGCTACACCTTC,CASSPTGQGGYTF
TRBV19,TRBJ1-1,TRBD1,.,TGTGCCAGTAGTATTTTCGCCAGGGGGCCCGCTGAAGCTTTCTTT,CASSIFARGPAEAFF
TRBV5-4,TRBJ1-1,.,.,TGTGCCAGCAGGGGGGGGGCTCAGAACACTGAAGCTTTCTTT,CASRGGAQNTEAFF
TRBV2,TRBJ2-4,TRBD2,.,TGTGCCACTTCGACTAGCGGGACCAAAAACATTCAGTACTTC,CATSTSGTKNIQYF
TRBV30,TRBJ1-6,.,.,TGTGCCTGGAGTCTTTCACCAGGGCTAAGTTCACCCCTCCACTTT,CAWSLSPGLSSPLHF
TRBV10-3,TRBJ2-3,.,.,TGTGCCATCAGTGAGCCGACCTATACGCAGTATTTT,CAISEPTYTQYF
TRBV28,TRBJ2-7,.,.,TGTGCCAGCAGTCCTATGACAGGGCCGGGGGCCTACGAGCAGTACTTC,CASSPMTGPGAYEQYF
TRBV29-1,TRBJ1-2,.,few,TGCAGCGTTGACGACAGCGGAGGGGGCTACACCTTC,CSVDDSGGGYTF
TRBV27,TRBJ1-5,.,few,TGTGCCAGCAGTTTATCCGTACCGGGGGGGACCGGCAATCAGCCCCAGCATTTT,CASSLSVPGGTGNQPQHF
TRBV19,TRBJ1-5,.,.,TGTGCCAGTAGTATTCTAGGGGGGGAGAGCAATCAGCCCCAGCATTTT,CASSILGGESNQPQHF
TRBV19,TRBJ1-2,.,few,TGTGCCAGTAGTATCGAAGGCAGGCGGGACTATGGCTACACCTTC,CASSIEGRRDYGYTF
TRBV11-2,TRBJ2-7,.,.,TGTGCCAGCAGCCTGGGTCAGGGAGGCGAGCAGTACTTC,CASSLGQGGEQYF
TRBV5-1,TRBJ2-2,.,.,TGCGCCAGCAGCCTGTTGACAGGGAACACCGGGGAGCTGTTTTTT,CASSLLTGNTGELFF
TRBV10-3,TRBJ2-6,.,.,TGTGCCATCAGTGACAGTGCGGGAACTGCTGGGGCCAACGTCCTGACTTTC,CAISDSAGTAGANVLTF
TRBV30,TRBJ1-5,.,few,TGTGCCTGGAGTCCTAGTGAGGGGCCCCAGCATTTT,CAWSPSEGPQHF
TRBV28,TRBJ2-7,.,.,TGTGCCAGCAGTCGTGACGTAGGGGCTTACGAGCAGTACTTC,CASSRDVGAYEQYF
TRBV6-5,TRBJ2-7,TRBD1,.,TGTGCCAGACCGGGACAGTCCTACGAGCAGTACTTC,CARPGQSYEQYF
TRBV18,TRBJ1-3,.,.,TGTGCCAGCTCGACCGGACAGATCTCTGGAAACACCATATATTTT,CASSTGQISGNTIYF
TRBV5-8,TRBJ2-7,.,.,TGTGCCAGCAGGACCCAAGCAGGGACCTACGAGCAGTACTTC,CASRTQAGTYEQYF
TRBV21-1,TRBJ2-7,.,.,TGTGCCAGCAGCCCGAGGACAGGCTCCTACGAGCAGTACTTC,CASSPRTGSYEQYF
TRBV29-1,TRBJ2-3,TRBD2,.,TGCAGCGTTGAAGATCGCGGGGGCTCGGGACTAGCGGCGACAGATACGCAGTATTTT,CSVEDRGGSGLAATDTQYF
TRBV27,TRBJ2-5,.,.,TGTGCCAGCAGTTTATCGTGGCTACAAGAGACCCAGTACTTC,CASSLSWLQETQYF
TRBV14,TRBJ2-7,TRBD2,.,TGTGCCAGCAGCCAAGGGACTAGCGGGAGCCACGAGCAGTACTTC,CASSQGTSGSHEQYF
TRBV6-5,TRBJ2-2,.,few,TGTGCCAGCAGTTCCTCACAGGGAGACACCGGGGAGCTGTTTTTT,CASSSSQGDTGELFF
TRBV9,TRBJ1-3,.,.,TGTGCCAGCAGCGTAGGCCCAGGGAATGGAAACACCATATATTTT,CASSVGPGNGNTIYF